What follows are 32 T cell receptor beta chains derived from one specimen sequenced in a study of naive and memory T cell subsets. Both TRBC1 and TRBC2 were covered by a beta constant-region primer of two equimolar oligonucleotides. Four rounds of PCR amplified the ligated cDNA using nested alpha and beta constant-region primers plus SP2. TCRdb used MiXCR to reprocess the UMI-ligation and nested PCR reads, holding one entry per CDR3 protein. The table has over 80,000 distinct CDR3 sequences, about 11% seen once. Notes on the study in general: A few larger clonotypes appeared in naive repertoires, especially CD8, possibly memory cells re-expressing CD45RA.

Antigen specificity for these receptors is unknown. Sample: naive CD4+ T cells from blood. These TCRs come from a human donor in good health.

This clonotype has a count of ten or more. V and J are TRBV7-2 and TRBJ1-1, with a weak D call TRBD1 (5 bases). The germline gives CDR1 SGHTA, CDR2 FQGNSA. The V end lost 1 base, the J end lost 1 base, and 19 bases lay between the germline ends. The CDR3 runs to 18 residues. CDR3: CASSLVLMGERGNTEAFF. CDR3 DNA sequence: TGTGCCAGCAGCTTAGTTTTAATGGGGGAGCGGGGGAACACTGAAGCTTTCTTT.

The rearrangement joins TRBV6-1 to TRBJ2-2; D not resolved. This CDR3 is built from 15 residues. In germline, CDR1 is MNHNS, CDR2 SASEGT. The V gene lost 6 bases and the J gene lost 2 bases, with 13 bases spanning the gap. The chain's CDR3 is CASRYRKLNTGELFF. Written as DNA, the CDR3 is TGTGCCAGCAGATACAGAAAACTTAACACCGGGGAGCTGTTTTTT.

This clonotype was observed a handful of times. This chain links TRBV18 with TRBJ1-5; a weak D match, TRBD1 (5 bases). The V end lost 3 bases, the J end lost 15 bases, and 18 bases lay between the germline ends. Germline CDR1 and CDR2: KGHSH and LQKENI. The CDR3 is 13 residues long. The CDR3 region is CASSPGDTDSRHF. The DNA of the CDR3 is TGTGCCAGCTCACCGGGCGATACCGACAGTAGGCATTTT.

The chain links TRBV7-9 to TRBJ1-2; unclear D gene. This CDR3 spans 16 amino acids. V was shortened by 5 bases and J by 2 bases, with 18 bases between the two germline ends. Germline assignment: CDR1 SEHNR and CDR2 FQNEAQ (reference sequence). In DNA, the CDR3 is TGTGCCAGCAGCGCTAGAGGACGGGAGGGCAACTATGGCTACACCTTC. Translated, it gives CASSARGREGNYGYTF.

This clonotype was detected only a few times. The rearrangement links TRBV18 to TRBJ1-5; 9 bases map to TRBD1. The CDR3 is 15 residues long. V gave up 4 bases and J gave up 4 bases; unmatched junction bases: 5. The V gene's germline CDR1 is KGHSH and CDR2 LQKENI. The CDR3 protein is CASSHGQGNNQPQHF. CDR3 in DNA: TGTGCCAGCTCACATGGACAGGGGAATAATCAGCCCCAGCATTTT.

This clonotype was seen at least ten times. CDR3 in amino acids: CASSVRRTGANVLTF. CDR3 DNA: TGTGCCAGCAGCGTACGCAGGACCGGGGCCAACGTCCTGACTTTC. This chain joins TRBV9 and TRBJ2-6; D is ambiguous. This CDR3 is 15 amino acids long. Trimming removed 1 base at V and 4 bases at J, with 9 bases between. From germline, CDR1 is SGDLS and CDR2 YYNGEE.

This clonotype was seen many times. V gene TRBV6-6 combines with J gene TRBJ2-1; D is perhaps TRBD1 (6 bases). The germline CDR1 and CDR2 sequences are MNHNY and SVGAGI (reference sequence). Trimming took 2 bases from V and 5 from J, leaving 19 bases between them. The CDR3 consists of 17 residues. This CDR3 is CASSYGNRVFGNNEQFF. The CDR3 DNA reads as TGTGCCAGCAGTTACGGGAACAGGGTTTTTGGTAACAATGAGCAGTTCTTC.

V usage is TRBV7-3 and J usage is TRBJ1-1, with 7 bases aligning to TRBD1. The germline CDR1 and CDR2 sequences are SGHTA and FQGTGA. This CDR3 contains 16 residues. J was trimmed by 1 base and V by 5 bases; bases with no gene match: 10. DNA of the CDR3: TGTGCCAGCAGCCCCTACCAGGGGGGACCGAACACTGAAGCTTTCTTT. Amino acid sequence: CASSPYQGGPNTEAFF. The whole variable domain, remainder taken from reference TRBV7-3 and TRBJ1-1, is GAGVSQTPSNKVTEKGKYVELRCDPISGHTALYWYRQSLGQGPEFLIYFQGTGAADDSGLPNDRFFAVRPEGSVSTLKIQRTERGDSAVYLCASSPYQGGPNTEAFFGQGTRLTVV.

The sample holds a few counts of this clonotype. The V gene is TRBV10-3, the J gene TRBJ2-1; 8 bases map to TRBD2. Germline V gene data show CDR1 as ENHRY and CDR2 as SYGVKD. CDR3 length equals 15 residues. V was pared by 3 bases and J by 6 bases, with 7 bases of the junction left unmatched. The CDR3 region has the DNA TGTGCCATCAGTGACACCGGGGGGGCGAGCAATGAGCAGTTCTTC. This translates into CAISDTGGASNEQFF.

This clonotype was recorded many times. CDR3 residues: CASSPDRTYEQYF. The CDR3 DNA reads TGTGCCAGCAGTCCGGACCGAACCTACGAGCAGTACTTC. This chain links TRBV12-3 or TRBV12-4 with TRBJ2-7; no reliable D call. Trimming took 5 bases from V and 2 from J, leaving 10 bases between them. The CDR3 totals 13 residues.

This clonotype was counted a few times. This chain's CDR3 is CASSLEGGAGPSEQFF. CDR3 bases: TGTGCCAGCAGCTTAGAAGGGGGGGCAGGTCCGAGTGAGCAGTTCTTC. V gene TRBV7-3 combines with J gene TRBJ2-1; tentatively, D is TRBD2 (7 bases). This CDR3 is built from 16 residues. The germline gives CDR1 SGHTA, CDR2 FQGTGA. Trimming removed 2 bases at V and 9 bases at J, with 20 bases between.

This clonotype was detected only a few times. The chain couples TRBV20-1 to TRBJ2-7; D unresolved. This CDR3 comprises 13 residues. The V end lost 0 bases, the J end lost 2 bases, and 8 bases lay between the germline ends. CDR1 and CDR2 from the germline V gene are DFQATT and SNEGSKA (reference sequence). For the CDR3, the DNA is TGCAGTGCTAGAGATCACACTACCTACGAGCAGTACTTC. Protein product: CSARDHTTYEQYF.

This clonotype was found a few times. CDR3 protein: CASSQAGQGRNEQYF. CDR3 coding DNA: TGTGCCAGCTCACAAGCGGGACAGGGCAGGAACGAGCAGTACTTC. This chain links TRBV18 with TRBJ2-7; 9 bases map to TRBD1. The J segment lost 5 bases and the V segment lost 4 bases, leaving 9 bases of the junction unmatched. Germline CDR1 KGHSH, CDR2 LQKENI. The CDR3 extends over 15 amino acids.

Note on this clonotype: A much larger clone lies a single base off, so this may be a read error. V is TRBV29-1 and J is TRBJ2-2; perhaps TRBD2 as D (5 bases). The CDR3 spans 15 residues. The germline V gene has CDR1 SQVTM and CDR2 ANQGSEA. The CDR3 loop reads CSVAIRSANTGDLFF. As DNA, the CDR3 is TGCAGCGTTGCGATCCGGTCCGCGAACACCGGGGATCTGTTTTTT.

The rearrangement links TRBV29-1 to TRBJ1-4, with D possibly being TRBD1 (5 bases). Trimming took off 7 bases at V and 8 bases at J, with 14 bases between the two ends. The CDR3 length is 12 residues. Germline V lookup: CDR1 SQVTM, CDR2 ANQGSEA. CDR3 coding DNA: TGCAGCGCCAGAGGGGCATTCGAAAAACTGTTTTTT. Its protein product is CSARGAFEKLFF.

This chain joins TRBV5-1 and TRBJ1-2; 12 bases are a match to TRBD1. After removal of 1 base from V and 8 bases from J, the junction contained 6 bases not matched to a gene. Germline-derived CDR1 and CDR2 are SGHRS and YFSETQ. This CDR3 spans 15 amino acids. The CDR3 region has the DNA TGCGCCAGCAGCTTGACCGGGACAGGGGGCGCAGGCTACACCTTC. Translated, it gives CASSLTGTGGAGYTF.

Here the CDR3 DNA reads TGTGCCAGCAGGCTCGACCCCGGGCCGCAGTATTTT. Residues: CASRLDPGPQYF. J is TRBJ2-3 and V is TRBV2; D remains unclear. The CDR3 length is 12 residues. Trimming removed 6 bases from V and 10 bases from J, with 14 bases in between. The V gene's germline CDR1 is SNHLY and CDR2 FYNNEI.

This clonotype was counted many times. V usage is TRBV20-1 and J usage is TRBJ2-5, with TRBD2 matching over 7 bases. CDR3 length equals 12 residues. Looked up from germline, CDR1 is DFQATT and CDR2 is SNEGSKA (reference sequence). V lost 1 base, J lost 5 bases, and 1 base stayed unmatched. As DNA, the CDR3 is TGCAGTGCTAGAGGGCGGGAGGAGACCCAGTACTTC. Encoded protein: CSARGREETQYF.

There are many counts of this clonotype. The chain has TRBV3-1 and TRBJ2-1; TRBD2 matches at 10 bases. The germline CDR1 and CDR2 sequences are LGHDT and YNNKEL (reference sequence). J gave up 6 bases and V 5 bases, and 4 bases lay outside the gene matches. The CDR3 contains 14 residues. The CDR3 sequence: CASSSSGRGNEQFF. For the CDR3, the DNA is TGTGCCAGCAGCTCTAGCGGGAGAGGCAATGAGCAGTTCTTC.

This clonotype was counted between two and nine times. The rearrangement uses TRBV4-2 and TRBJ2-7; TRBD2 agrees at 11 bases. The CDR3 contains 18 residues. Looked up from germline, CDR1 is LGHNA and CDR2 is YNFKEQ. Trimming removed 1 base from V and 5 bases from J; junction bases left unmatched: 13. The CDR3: CASSQGGLAGGRGDEQYF. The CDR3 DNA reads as TGTGCCAGCAGCCAAGGAGGGCTAGCGGGAGGCCGCGGCGACGAGCAGTACTTC.

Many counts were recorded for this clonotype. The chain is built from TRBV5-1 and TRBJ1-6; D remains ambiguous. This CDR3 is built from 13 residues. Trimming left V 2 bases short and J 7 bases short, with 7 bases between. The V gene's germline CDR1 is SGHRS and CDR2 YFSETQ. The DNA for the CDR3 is TGCGCCAGCAGCTTCGGGCCGAATTCACCCCTCCACTTT. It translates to CASSFGPNSPLHF.

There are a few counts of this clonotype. The CDR3 loop reads CASSYQTLPRNEKLFF. The CDR3 nucleotides are TGTGCCAGCAGTTACCAGACACTTCCCCGTAATGAAAAACTGTTTTTT. The chain has TRBV28 and TRBJ1-4; D unclear. Deletions cut 4 bases from V and 4 bases from J, with 16 bases between. The CDR3 sequence is 16 residues long. Germline values: CDR1 MDHEN, CDR2 SYDVKM.

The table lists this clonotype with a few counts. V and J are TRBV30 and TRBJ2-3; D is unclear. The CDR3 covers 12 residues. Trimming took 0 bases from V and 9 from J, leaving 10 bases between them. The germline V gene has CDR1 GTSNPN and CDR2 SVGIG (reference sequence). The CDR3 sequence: CAWSVASLTQYF. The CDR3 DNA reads TGTGCCTGGAGTGTTGCATCCTTGACGCAGTATTTT.

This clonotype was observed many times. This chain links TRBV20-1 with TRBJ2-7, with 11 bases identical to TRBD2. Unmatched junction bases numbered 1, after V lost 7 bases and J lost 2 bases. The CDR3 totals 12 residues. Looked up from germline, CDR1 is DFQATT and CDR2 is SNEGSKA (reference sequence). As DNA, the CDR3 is TGCAGTGGACTAGCGGGAACCTACGAGCAGTACTTC. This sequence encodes CSGLAGTYEQYF.

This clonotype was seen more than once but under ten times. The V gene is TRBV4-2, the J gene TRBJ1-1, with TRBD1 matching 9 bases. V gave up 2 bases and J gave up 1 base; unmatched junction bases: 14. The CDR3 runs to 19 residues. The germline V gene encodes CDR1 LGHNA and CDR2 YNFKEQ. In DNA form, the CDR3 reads TGTGCCAGCAGCCAACTTGGGGGACAGGGATTTGTTGGGAACACTGAAGCTTTCTTT. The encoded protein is CASSQLGGQGFVGNTEAFF.

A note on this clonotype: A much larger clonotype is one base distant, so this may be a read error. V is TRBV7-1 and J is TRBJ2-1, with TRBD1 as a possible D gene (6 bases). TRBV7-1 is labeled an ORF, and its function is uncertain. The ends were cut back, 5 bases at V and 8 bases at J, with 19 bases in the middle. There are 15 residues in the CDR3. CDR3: CASSGTTNGHDEQFF. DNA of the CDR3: TGTGCCAGCAGCGGGACAACGAACGGCCACGATGAGCAGTTCTTC.

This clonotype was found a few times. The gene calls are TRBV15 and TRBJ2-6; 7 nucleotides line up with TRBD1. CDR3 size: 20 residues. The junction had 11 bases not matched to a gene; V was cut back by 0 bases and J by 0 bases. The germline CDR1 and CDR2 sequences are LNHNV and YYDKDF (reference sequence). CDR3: CATSRDRVRTGRSGANVLTF. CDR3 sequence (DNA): TGTGCCACCAGCAGAGATCGTGTGCGGACAGGCCGCTCTGGGGCCAACGTCCTGACTTTC.

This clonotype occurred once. The CDR3 reads CASTKGGTSPYNEQFF. CDR3 DNA sequence: TGTGCCAGCACGAAGGGGGGGACTAGCCCTTACAATGAGCAGTTCTTC. V and J are TRBV9 and TRBJ2-1; 9 bases match TRBD2. Germline CDR1 reads SGDLS; CDR2 reads YYNGEE. The CDR3 totals 16 residues. J was trimmed by 4 bases and V by 6 bases; bases with no gene match: 11.

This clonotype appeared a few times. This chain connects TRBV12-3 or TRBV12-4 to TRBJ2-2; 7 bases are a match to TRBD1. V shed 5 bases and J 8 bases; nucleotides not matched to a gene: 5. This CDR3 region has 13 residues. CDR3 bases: TGTGCCAGCAGTCCCACAGGGGTTGGGGAGCTGTTTTTT. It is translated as CASSPTGVGELFF.

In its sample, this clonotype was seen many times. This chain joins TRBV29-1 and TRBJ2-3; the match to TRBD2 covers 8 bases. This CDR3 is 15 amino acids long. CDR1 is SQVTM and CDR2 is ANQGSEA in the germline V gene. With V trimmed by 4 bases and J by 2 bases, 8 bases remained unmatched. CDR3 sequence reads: CSVAGGGGFTDTQYF. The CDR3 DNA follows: TGCAGCGTTGCCGGCGGCGGGGGGTTCACAGATACGCAGTATTTT.

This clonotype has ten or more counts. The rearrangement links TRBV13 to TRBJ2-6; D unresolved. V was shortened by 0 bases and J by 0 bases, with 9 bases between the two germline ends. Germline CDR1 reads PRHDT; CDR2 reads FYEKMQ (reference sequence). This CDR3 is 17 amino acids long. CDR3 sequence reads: CASSLGGFNSGANVLTF. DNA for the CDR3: TGTGCCAGCAGCTTAGGCGGCTTTAACTCTGGGGCCAACGTCCTGACTTTC.

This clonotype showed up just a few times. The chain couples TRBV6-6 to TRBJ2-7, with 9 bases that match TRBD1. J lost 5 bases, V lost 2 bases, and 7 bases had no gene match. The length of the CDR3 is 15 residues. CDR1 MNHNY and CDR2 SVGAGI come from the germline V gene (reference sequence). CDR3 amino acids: CASSYRPGTGNEQYF. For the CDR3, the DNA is TGTGCCAGCAGTTACCGTCCCGGGACAGGGAACGAGCAGTACTTC.